This T cell receptor (beta chain) was identified in a study of identical twins. In this sample, this clonotype turned up many times. The antigen is not known. One entry per CDR3 protein results from TCRdb running MiXCR on the 5' RACE reads. The data hold 100,000 or so distinct CDR3 sequences, with less than 6.5% observed a single time. Study-wide points: Zero-insertion analyses might be partly confounded by invariant T cells like MAIT and iNKT.

Healthy Caucasians alone served as donors. This CDR3 has 15 residues. V lost 4 bases to trimming and J lost 8 bases; unmatched junction nucleotides: 8. Germline lookup yields CDR1 MNHEY and CDR2 SMNVEV (reference sequence). This sequence originates from a woman aged 45-65 years in good health. The chain employs TRBV27 and TRBJ2-1; 10 bases match TRBD1. Sequenced: memory T cells sorted from blood. CDR3: CASSSTGTGAHEQFF. The CDR3 DNA reads TGTGCCAGCAGTTCCACCGGGACAGGGGCCCATGAGCAGTTCTTC.